This TCR beta chain appears in the sequencing data of a study of breast tumors, draining lymph nodes, adjacent tissues. This clonotype was recorded at least ten times. Its specificity is unknown. Whole-study findings and limits: Tumor TCR diversity was below lymph nodes but above nontumor tissue. Compared with basal-like, luminal-like tumors shared significantly more repertoire with nontumor tissue. Data fit most tumor T cells coming from lymph node, expanding in tumor.

MiXCR, applied by TCRdb to the multiplex PCR reads, yields one record per CDR3 protein. In the table there are more than 200,000 distinct CDR3 sequences, 32% of which are singletons. Germline CDR1 LNHNV, CDR2 YYDKDF (reference sequence). The V segment lost 0 bases and the J segment 9 bases; nucleotides outside the gene matches: 5. The CDR3 length is 14 residues. Samples came from axillary lymph nodes draining the breast cancer. The rearrangement links TRBV15 to TRBJ2-1; 7 bases agree with TRBD1. This clonotype was sampled from a female donor with breast cancer. Some clones in this sample may be carry-over from other donors' samples. Material for sequencing was axillary lymph node tissue. The CDR3 DNA sequence: TGTGCCACCAGCAGAGATAAGGCAGGGGGTGAGCAGTTCTTC. Its translation: CATSRDKAGGEQFF.